This record covers a single T cell receptor (beta chain). The specificity of this receptor is unknown. No quality values exist for individual bases; no much larger clone is one base distant. Each collaborating institution followed its own protocols to collect whole blood in K2EDTA tubes. Collaborator samples were shipped for TCRbeta analysis as frozen whole blood, isolated PBMCs, or DNA extracted from either sample type. This sample is drawn from a study of blood T cell repertoires in COVID-19 (TCRdb year 2020). Background for the entire study: Samples covering the acute and convalescent phases of COVID-19 were provided by collaborators in the United States, Italy and Spain. Where available, HLA class I and class II types were taken from metadata supplied by the sample provider and were not determined by assay-based typing. The samples were drawn from the first 160 participants of the ongoing ImmuneRACE study and from under 1,500 subjects provided by 6 global collaborators. The sample metadata nearly always contained a de-identified subject ID, COVID-19 status, age in years and sex. The dataset comprised deeply sampled blood TCRbeta repertoires from subjects exposed to, actively infected with, or recovered from COVID-19. The prospective study material was composed of cDNA or gDNA derived from T cells, B-cell-depleted T cells, or PBMCs. The repertoires were released in a freely available public database meant as a resource for research on the immune response to SARS-CoV-2.

TCRbeta CDR3 regions were amplified from genomic DNA by means of the immunoSEQ Assay, a bias-controlled multiplex PCR. In the source study's methods: The number of nucleated cells in each sample was estimated by amplification of reference gene primers within the assay. To quantify the absolute abundance of each unique TCRbeta CDR3 rearrangement, sequence reads were collapsed and filtered. For each sample, productive Simpson clonality was calculated by taking the square root of Simpson's diversity index across productive rearrangements. TCRdb stores this immuneACCESS table with in-frame sequences only. Part of the clones is absent; in the studies checked, under half of the shortfall reflects unresolved V genes, and no reason is known for the rest. V and J calls plus clone size are reproduced from that table; the DNA served to infer D and trimming. The sample has about 220,000 clones on record, 80% of them singletons. Of the sample, 9.5% to 15% is held by the ten largest clones.

Findings and caveats that apply to the study as a whole: The quantity of clinical and demographic metadata differed by source and by participant and was supplied without curation.

From the cysteine up to the phenylalanine, the CDR3 has a length of 14 residues. The only DNA kept is the CDR3, 42 bases in frame from the first base. CDR1 and CDR2 are drawn from the germline V gene: MDHEN, SYDVKM. The germline V end is reduced by 2 bases and the J end by 4 bases; junction bases left unmatched: 4. Recombination linked TRBV28 to TRBJ2-7; 8 bases in between match TRBD2. This TCR derives from a human donor in a cohort sampled during active COVID-19. The sample taken for sequencing was peripheral blood. The DNA sequence is given as TGTGCCAGCAGTTTAGCGGGGGGACAATACGAGCAGTACTTC. The resulting protein is CASSLAGGQYEQYF.